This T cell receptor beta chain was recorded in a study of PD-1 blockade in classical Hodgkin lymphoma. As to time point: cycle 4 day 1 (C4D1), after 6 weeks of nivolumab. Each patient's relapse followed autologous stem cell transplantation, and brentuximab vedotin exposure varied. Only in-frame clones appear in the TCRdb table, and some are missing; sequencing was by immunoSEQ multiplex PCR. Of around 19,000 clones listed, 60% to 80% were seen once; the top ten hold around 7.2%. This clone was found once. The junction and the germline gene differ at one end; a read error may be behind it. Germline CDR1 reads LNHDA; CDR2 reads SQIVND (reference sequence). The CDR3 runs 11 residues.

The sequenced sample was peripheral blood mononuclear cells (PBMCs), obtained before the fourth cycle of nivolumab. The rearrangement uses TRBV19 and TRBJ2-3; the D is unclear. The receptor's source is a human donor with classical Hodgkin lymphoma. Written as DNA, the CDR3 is TGTGTCAGTAGTATTAGAGGTACGCAGTATTTT. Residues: CVSSIRGTQYF.